This T cell receptor (beta chain) was identified in a study of vaccination and CD4 T cells after COVID-19. The overall study: Two Hispanic individuals were among six male and four female convalescent patients. Diagnosis preceded the drawing of post-COVID samples by a median approximately 110 days (range 35 to 161).

The Oncomine TCR Beta short-read assay sequenced DNA from cultured CD4+ T cells. Scientists extracted genomic DNA from CD4+ T cells grown in culture. TCRdb called the PCR reads again in MiXCR, with one record for every CDR3 protein. Here the sample spans about 22,000 distinct CDR3 sequences, approximately 30% being singletons. Trimming removed 0 bases at V and 1 base at J, with 6 bases between. CDR1 and CDR2 from the germline V gene are LGHNA and YNFKEQ. The CDR3 contains 14 residues. This clonotype was recorded a few times. No antigen is known for it. The time point here: late sampling 161 to 241 days after vaccination in a few convalescent patients. Specified treatment: roughly 10-day PBMC culture with coronavirus spike peptide pools or control peptides (ViraFEST assay). ViraFEST used peptide pools to expand antigen-specific T cells, then sequenced TCRs.

This TCR was recovered from a human donor who had recovered from COVID-19. The sample here was CD4+ T cells from blood, cultured in vitro, taken about 7 months after SARS-CoV-2 vaccination. The gene calls are TRBV4-2 and TRBJ2-5; D is undetermined. For the CDR3, the DNA is TGTGCCAGCAGCCAAGAACCTTTCCAAGAGACCCAGTACTTC. This sequence encodes CASSQEPFQETQYF.